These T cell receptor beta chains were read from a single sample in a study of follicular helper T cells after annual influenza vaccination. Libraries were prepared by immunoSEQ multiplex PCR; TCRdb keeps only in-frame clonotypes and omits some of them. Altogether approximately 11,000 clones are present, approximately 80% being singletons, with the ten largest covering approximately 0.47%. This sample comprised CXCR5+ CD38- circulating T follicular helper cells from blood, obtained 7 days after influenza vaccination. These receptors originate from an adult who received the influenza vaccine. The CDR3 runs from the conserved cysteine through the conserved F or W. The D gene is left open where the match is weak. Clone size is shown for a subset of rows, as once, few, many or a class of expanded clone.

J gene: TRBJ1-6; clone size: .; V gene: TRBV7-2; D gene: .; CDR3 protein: CASSLGTSNSPLHF; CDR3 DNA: TGTGCCAGCAGCTTAGGGACGTCAAATTCACCCCTCCACTTT
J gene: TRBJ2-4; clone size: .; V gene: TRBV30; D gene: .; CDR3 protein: CAWSTRAKNIQYF; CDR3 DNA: TGTGCCTGGTCGACTAGAGCCAAAAACATTCAGTACTTC
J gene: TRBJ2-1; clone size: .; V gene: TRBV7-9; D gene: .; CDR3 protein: CASSPRSGTGSYNEQFF; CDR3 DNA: TGTGCCAGCAGCCCTAGATCGGGGACCGGCTCCTACAATGAGCAGTTCTTC
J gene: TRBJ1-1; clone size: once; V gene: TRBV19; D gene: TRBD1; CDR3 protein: CASSILQGPSWNTEAFF; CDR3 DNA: TGTGCCAGTAGTATCTTACAGGGGCCCTCCTGGAACACTGAAGCTTTCTTT
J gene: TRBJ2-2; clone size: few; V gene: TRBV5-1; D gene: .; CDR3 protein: CASSLGQNTGELFF; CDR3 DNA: TGCGCCAGCAGCTTAGGACAGAACACCGGGGAGCTGTTTTTT
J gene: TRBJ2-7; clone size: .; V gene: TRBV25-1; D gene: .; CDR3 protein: CASSVAGEAYEQYF; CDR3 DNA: TGTGCCAGCAGTGTAGCAGGGGAGGCCTACGAGCAGTACTTC
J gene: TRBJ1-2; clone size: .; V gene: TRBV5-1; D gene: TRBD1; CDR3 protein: CASSLQTGTGVNYGYTF; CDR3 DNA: TGCGCCAGCAGCTTGCAGACTGGGACAGGGGTTAACTATGGCTACACCTTC
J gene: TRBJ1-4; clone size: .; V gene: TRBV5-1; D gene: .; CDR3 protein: CASSRAGGANEKLFF; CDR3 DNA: TGCGCCAGCAGCCGGGCGGGAGGGGCCAATGAAAAACTGTTTTTT
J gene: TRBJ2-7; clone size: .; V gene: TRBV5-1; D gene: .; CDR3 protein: CASSFGLGTSTSYEQYF; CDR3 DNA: TGCGCCAGCAGCTTTGGCTTAGGGACATCCACCTCCTACGAGCAGTACTTC
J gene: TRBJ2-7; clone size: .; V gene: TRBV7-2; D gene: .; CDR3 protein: CASSSGRAHEQYF; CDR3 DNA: TGTGCCAGCAGCTCAGGCAGGGCCCACGAGCAGTACTTC
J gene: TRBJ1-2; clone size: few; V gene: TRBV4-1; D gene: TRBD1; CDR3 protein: CASSQESTGEYGYTF; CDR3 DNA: TGCGCCAGCAGCCAAGAATCGACAGGGGAATATGGCTACACCTTC
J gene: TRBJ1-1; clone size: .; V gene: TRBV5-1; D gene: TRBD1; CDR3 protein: CASSSGQSTLGNTEAFF; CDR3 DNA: TGCGCCAGCAGCTCGGGACAGTCTACCTTGGGGAACACTGAAGCTTTCTTT
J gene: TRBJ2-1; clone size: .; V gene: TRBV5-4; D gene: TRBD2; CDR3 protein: CASSWPQRGGNNEQFF; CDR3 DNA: TGTGCCAGCAGCTGGCCCCAGCGGGGGGGCAACAATGAGCAGTTCTTC
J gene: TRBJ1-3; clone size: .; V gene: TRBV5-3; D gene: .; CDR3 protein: CARSPVEVLVSGNTIYF; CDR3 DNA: TGTGCCAGAAGCCCCGTTGAGGTTCTAGTCTCTGGAAACACCATATATTTT
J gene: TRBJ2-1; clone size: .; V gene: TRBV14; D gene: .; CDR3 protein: CASSQAPQISYNEQFF; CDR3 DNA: TGTGCCAGCAGCCAGGCACCACAAATCTCCTACAATGAGCAGTTCTTC
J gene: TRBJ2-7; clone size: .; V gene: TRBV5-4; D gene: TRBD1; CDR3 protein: CASSWGDRGHYEQYF; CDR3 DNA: TGTGCCAGCAGCTGGGGGGACAGGGGGCACTACGAGCAGTACTTC
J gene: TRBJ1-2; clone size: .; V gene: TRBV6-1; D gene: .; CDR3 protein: CASRRSSNYGYTF; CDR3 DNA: TGTGCCAGCAGAAGGAGCTCTAACTATGGCTACACCTTC
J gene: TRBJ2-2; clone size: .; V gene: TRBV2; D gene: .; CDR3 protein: CASSRVMDGELFF; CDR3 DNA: TGTGCCAGCAGTAGAGTTATGGACGGGGAGCTGTTTTTT
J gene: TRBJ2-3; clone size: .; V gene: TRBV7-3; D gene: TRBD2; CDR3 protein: CASSLAAGDTQYF; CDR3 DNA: TGTGCCAGCAGTCTAGCGGCGGGGGATACGCAGTATTTT
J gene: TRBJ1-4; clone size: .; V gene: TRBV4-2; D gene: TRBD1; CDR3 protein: CASSQEPRQGPEKLFF; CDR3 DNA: TGTGCCAGCAGCCAAGAGCCGCGACAGGGTCCGGAGAAACTGTTTTTT
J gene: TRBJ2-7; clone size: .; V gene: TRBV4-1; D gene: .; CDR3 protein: CASSQEGRRDEQYF; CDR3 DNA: TGCGCCAGCAGCCAAGAAGGGAGGCGGGACGAGCAGTACTTC
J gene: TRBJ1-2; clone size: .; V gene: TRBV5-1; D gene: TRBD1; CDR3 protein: CASRSGTGGSNYGYTF; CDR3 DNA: TGCGCCAGCAGGTCCGGGACAGGGGGCTCTAACTATGGCTACACCTTC
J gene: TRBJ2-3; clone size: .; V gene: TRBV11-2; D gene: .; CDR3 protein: CASSFGGGLTDTQYF; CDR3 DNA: TGTGCCAGCAGCTTTGGCGGGGGCCTCACAGATACGCAGTATTTT
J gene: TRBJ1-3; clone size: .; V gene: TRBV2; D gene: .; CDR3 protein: CASKSSGNTIYF; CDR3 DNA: TGTGCCAGCAAGAGCTCTGGAAACACCATATATTTT
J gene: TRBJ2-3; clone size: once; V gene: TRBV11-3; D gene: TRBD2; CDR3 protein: CASQQVGGGGPDTQYF; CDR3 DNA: TGTGCCAGCCAACAGGTCGGCGGGGGAGGGCCAGATACGCAGTATTTT
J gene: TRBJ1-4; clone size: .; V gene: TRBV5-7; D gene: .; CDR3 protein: CASSSLKPTNEKLFF; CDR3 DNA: TGTGCCAGCAGCTCCTTAAAACCAACTAATGAAAAACTGTTTTTT
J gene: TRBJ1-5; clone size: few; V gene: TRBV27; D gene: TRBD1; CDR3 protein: CASSSQQGSQPQHF; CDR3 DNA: TGTGCCAGCAGTTCTCAACAGGGGTCCCAGCCCCAGCATTTT
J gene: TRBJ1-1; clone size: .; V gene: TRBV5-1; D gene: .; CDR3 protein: CASSFAGDTEAFF; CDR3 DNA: TGCGCCAGCAGCTTTGCGGGAGACACTGAAGCTTTCTTT
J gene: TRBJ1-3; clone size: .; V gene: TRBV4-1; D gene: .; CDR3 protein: CASSQVEQGGGNTIYF; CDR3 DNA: TGCGCCAGCAGCCAAGTAGAACAGGGTGGTGGAAACACCATATATTTT
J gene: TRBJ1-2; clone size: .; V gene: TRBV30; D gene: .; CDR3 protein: CAWKGVLFGYTF; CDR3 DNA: TGTGCCTGGAAGGGGGTGCTTTTTGGCTACACCTTC
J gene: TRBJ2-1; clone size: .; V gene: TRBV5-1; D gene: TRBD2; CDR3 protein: CASSRTGTSGGSYNEQFF; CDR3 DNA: TGCGCCAGCAGCCGGACCGGGACTAGCGGGGGATCCTACAATGAGCAGTTCTTC
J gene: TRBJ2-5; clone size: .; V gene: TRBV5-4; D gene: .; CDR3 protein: CASSLWSQETQYF; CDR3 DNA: TGTGCCAGCAGCTTGTGGTCTCAAGAGACCCAGTACTTC
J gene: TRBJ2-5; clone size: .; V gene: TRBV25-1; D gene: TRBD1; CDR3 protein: CASSVRDSRETQYF; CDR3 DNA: TGTGCCAGCAGTGTAAGGGACAGTAGAGAGACCCAGTACTTC
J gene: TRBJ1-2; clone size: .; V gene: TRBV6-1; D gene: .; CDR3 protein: CASSEGRSGYTF; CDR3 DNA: TGTGCCAGCAGTGAAGGCAGGAGTGGCTACACCTTC
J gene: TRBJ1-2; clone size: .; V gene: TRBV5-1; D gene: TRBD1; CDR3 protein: CASSAGQTYGYTF; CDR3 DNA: TGCGCCAGCAGCGCGGGACAGACCTATGGCTACACCTTC
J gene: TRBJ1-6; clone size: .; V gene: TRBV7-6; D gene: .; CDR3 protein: CASSLGQQSSPLHF; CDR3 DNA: TGTGCCAGCAGCTTAGGACAGCAATCTTCACCCCTCCACTTT
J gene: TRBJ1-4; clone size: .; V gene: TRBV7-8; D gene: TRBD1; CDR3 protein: CASRTDRGNEKLFF; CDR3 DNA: TGTGCCAGCAGGACAGACAGGGGGAATGAAAAACTGTTTTTT
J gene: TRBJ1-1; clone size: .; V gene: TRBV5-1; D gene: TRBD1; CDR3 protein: CASSSTGETEAFF; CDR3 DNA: TGCGCCAGCAGCTCCACAGGGGAGACTGAAGCTTTCTTT
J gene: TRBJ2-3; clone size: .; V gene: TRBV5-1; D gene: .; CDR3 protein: CASSLVGSRIGTDTQYF; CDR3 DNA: TGCGCCAGCAGCTTGGTGGGGTCTAGGATTGGCACAGATACGCAGTATTTT
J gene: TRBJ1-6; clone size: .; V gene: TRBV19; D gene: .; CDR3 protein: CASSIQTNSPLHF; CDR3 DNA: TGTGCCAGTAGTATACAGACTAATTCACCCCTCCACTTT
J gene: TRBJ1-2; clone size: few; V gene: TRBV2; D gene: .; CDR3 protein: CASGTSYGYTF; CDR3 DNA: TGTGCCAGCGGGACAAGCTATGGCTACACCTTC
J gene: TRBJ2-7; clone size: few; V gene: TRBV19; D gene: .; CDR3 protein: CASSIFSEQYF; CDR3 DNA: TGTGCCAGTAGTATTTTCTCGGAGCAGTACTTC
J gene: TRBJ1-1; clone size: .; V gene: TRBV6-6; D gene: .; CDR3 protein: CASSYDVSYTEAFF; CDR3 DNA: TGTGCCAGCAGTTACGATGTCTCATACACTGAAGCTTTCTTT
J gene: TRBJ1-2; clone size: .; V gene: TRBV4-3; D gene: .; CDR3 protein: CASSLTSTPALYGYTF; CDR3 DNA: TGCGCCAGCAGCCTGACATCCACCCCCGCTCTCTATGGCTACACCTTC